This paragraph covers one T cell receptor beta chain sequence. Its cognate antigen is unknown. Baseline, cycle 4 day 1, and cycle 7 day 1 were the blood sampling points. This entry comes from a study of OX40 agonist ivuxolimab in advanced cancers. At the level of the study: Therapy given before enrollment (anti-PD-1, anti-PD-L1 or anti-CTLA-4) was allowed, and around 44% had some. Partial responses were observed in three patients, of whom one had hepatocellular carcinoma and two had cutaneous melanoma.

Whole-study results and caveats: Among the nonresponders, some also had low normalized T-cell clonal expansion.

Sequenced by immunoSEQ multiplex PCR; TCRdb stores in-frame clones only, minus some. This table has roughly 64,000 clones, about 89% appearing once. Trimming shortened V by 10 bases and J by 3 bases, and 14 bases separated the two germline ends. The CDR3 sequence is 13 residues long. In germline, CDR1 is MNHNY, CDR2 SVGAGI (reference sequence). The clonotype originates from an adult with an advanced solid tumor such as melanoma, head and neck, liver or kidney cancer. The gene calls are TRBV6-6 and TRBJ2-3; D unresolved. The sequencing used CD4+ or CD8+ T cells sorted from blood, collected in a trial of the OX40 agonist ivuxolimab. CDR3 protein: CAITIRRTDTQYF. The CDR3 DNA is TGTGCCATCACAATCAGGAGAACAGATACGCAGTATTTT.